What follows are 26 T cell receptor beta chains derived from one specimen sequenced in a study of T-cell memory formation after mild COVID-19. TCRdb ran MiXCR on the 5' RACE reads and lists one entry per CDR3 protein. Altogether some 280,000 distinct CDR3 sequences are present, around 16% being singletons, with the ten largest covering roughly 24%. Sequenced: PBMCs or a T cell subset sorted from them (not recorded which). The origin of the receptors is a man in his late teens or twenties who had mild COVID-19 (a few samples of this study predate the infection). Cell type and time point are not known.

A few counts support this clonotype. The chain combines TRBV6-5 with TRBJ2-7, with D possibly TRBD1 on 5 matching bases. The germline V gene has CDR1 MNHEY and CDR2 SVGAGI. V dropped 4 bases and J dropped 4 bases, with 20 bases sitting between them. The CDR3 has 16 amino acids. This chain's CDR3 is CASSSWGLFNGYEQYF. For the CDR3, the DNA is TGTGCCAGCAGTTCCTGGGGCTTATTTAACGGATACGAGCAGTACTTC.

The chain carries TRBV7-2 and TRBJ2-7; the D is unclear. Germline-derived CDR1 and CDR2 are SGHTA and FQGNSA. The CDR3 covers 13 residues. V lost 1 base to trimming and J lost 7 bases, with 11 bases between them. CDR3 sequence (DNA): TGTGCCAGCAGCTTAGAGGGCGGCAGGGAGCAGTACTTC. Translated: CASSLEGGREQYF.

This chain links TRBV12-3 or TRBV12-4 with TRBJ2-7; 9 nucleotides line up with TRBD2. With V trimmed by 6 bases and J by 4 bases, 13 bases remained unmatched. CDR3 length: 16 residues. Here the CDR3 DNA reads TGTGCCAGCAGCCACCCTGCCCTAGCGGGGCCATACGAGCAGTACTTC. It yields the protein CASSHPALAGPYEQYF.

The table lists this clonotype with a few counts. The chain recombines TRBV6-6 with TRBJ1-5, with a possible D match to TRBD1 (6 bases). CDR1 MNHNY and CDR2 SVGAGI come from the germline V gene (reference sequence). V was pared by 5 bases and J by 3 bases, with 8 bases between. This CDR3 contains 13 residues. The CDR3 nucleotides are TGTGCCAGCAGTGCAGGGGCCAATCAGCCCCAGCATTTT. Translation gives CASSAGANQPQHF.

This clonotype has more than one count but fewer than ten. The chain combines TRBV21-1 with TRBJ2-5; the D call TRBD2 from the table was never checked on the DNA. TRBV21-1 is described as a pseudogene. The CDR3 is 19 residues long. CDR3 sequence (DNA): TGTGCCAGCAGCAAAGGTACTAGCGGGGGCCTTCAAGAGGAGTGGACCCAGTACTTC. It encodes CASSKGTSGGLQEEWTQYF.

The V call is TRBV30, the J call TRBJ2-1; 8 bases fit TRBD2. The CDR3 is 14 amino acids. CDR1 is GTSNPN and CDR2 is SVGIG in the germline V gene (reference sequence). J lost 10 bases, V lost 0 bases, and 8 bases had no gene match. The CDR3 DNA reads TGTGCCTGGAGTGTATTCTCCGGGGGGGGCGAGCAGTTCTTC. Translation: CAWSVFSGGGEQFF.

In this sample, this clonotype turned up a few times. The chain combines TRBV18 with TRBJ2-5, with 9 bases lining up with TRBD1. The CDR3 is made up of 15 amino acids. With V trimmed by 0 bases and J by 4 bases, 3 bases remained unmatched. CDR1 and CDR2 from the germline V gene are KGHSH and LQKENI. This CDR3 reads CASSPPKDRGETQYF. The CDR3 DNA follows: TGTGCCAGCTCACCACCGAAGGACAGGGGAGAGACCCAGTACTTC.

V usage is TRBV7-9 and J usage is TRBJ2-7, with 8 bases fitting TRBD2. The V and J ends lost 7 bases and 2 bases, in that order; junction bases with no gene match: 13. Germline V lookup: CDR1 SEHNR, CDR2 FQNEAQ (reference sequence). This CDR3 spans 16 amino acids. The CDR3 region is CASTHRGGRETYEQYF. The CDR3 DNA follows: TGTGCCAGCACCCACCGGGGGGGGCGGGAAACCTACGAGCAGTACTTC. The full variable domain, rest sourced from reference TRBV7-9 and TRBJ2-7, is DTGVSQNPRHKITKRGQNVTFRCDPISEHNRLYWYRQTLGQGPEFLTYFQNEAQLEKSRLLSDRFSAERPKGSFSTLEIQRTEQGDSAMYLCASTHRGGRETYEQYFGPGTRLTVT.

This clonotype was counted a few times. This chain joins TRBV7-2 and TRBJ1-2; perhaps TRBD1 as D (6 bases). CDR1 and CDR2 (germline): SGHTA, FQGNSA. Trimming left V 2 bases short and J 0 bases short, with 13 bases between. The CDR3 length is 16 residues. The CDR3 sequence is CASSLTRDISNYGYTF. CDR3 sequence (DNA): TGTGCCAGCAGCTTAACGCGGGACATTTCTAACTATGGCTACACCTTC.

The CDR3 coding sequence is TGTGCCAGCAGCCCGGGACCCGAGGGAGATACGCAGTATTTT. This gives the protein CASSPGPEGDTQYF. V and J are TRBV7-3 and TRBJ2-3; tentatively, D is TRBD1 or TRBD2 (5 bases each). The CDR3 totals 14 residues. Germline lookup yields CDR1 SGHTA and CDR2 FQGTGA. The V end lost 5 bases, the J end lost 5 bases, and 14 bases lay between the germline ends.

Turning to this clonotype: At one of its ends the junction is not consistent with the germline gene, which may arise from a read error. J is TRBJ2-5 and V is TRBV20-1; 13 positions agree with TRBD2. The length of the CDR3 is 13 residues. Per the germline V gene, CDR1 is DFQATT and CDR2 is SNEGSKA (reference sequence). The CDR3 bases are TGCAGTGCTAGGGGACTAGCGGGGAAGGTTGGGGACTTC. Translation: CSARGLAGKVGDF.

The chain links TRBV18 to TRBJ2-7; no firm D call. Germline V gene sequence: CDR1 KGHSH, CDR2 LQKENI. V lost 4 bases and J 2 bases, leaving 6 bases between the germline ends. The CDR3 length is 12 residues. DNA of the CDR3: TGTGCCAGCTCACTGCGCACCTACGAGCAGTACTTC. Amino acid sequence: CASSLRTYEQYF.

The chain links TRBV5-1 to TRBJ2-3; 8 bases fit TRBD2. V trimming: 4 bases; J trimming: 0 bases; junction bases outside the gene matches: 4. This CDR3 contains 15 residues. CDR1 SGHRS and CDR2 YFSETQ come from the germline V gene. For the CDR3, the DNA is TGCGCCAGCAGCCAGCGGGGGACTAGCACAGATACGCAGTATTTT. This encodes CASSQRGTSTDTQYF.

Ten or more counts support this clonotype. This rearrangement joins TRBV7-2 to TRBJ1-1; D might be TRBD1 (5 bases). V lost 3 bases, J lost 4 bases, and 9 bases lay in between. The germline CDR1 and CDR2 sequences are SGHTA and FQGNSA. The length of the CDR3 is 13 residues. This chain's CDR3 is CASSFGGVTEAFF. The DNA for the CDR3 is TGTGCCAGCAGCTTCGGGGGAGTCACTGAAGCTTTCTTT.

This clonotype was detected many times. This chain joins TRBV7-2 and TRBJ2-5, with D perhaps being TRBD1 or TRBD2 (5 bases each). This CDR3 contains 13 residues. Germline V gene sequence: CDR1 SGHTA, CDR2 FQGNSA. Trimming stripped 3 bases from V and 2 bases from J, with 7 bases between. CDR3 loop: CASSLRGQETQYF. The CDR3 DNA reads TGTGCCAGCAGCTTGAGGGGTCAAGAGACCCAGTACTTC.

In its sample, this clonotype was seen a few times. V is TRBV6-2 or TRBV6-3 and J is TRBJ1-1; the match to TRBD1 covers 8 bases. CDR3 length: 17 residues. Unmatched junction bases numbered 12, after V lost 5 bases and J lost 1 base. Germline V lookup: CDR1 MNHEY, CDR2 SVGEGT. CDR3 protein: CASSTLRGQGENTEAFF. CDR3 DNA: TGTGCCAGCAGTACCCTCCGCGGACAGGGTGAGAACACTGAAGCTTTCTTT.

The CDR3 sequence is CASSPDRRLAKNIQYF. The CDR3 DNA reads as TGCGCCAGCAGCCCAGACAGAAGGCTAGCCAAAAACATTCAGTACTTC. This sequence joins TRBV5-1 and TRBJ2-4; D is perhaps TRBD1 (5 bases). This CDR3 comprises 16 residues. Germline V lookup: CDR1 SGHRS, CDR2 YFSETQ. The V and J ends lost 4 bases and 0 bases respectively, with 14 bases between them.

Turning to this clonotype: The junction shows a germline mismatch at one end, possibly a read error. The rearrangement uses TRBV28 and TRBJ2-6, with D unclear. This CDR3 has 13 residues. Germline CDR1 and CDR2: MDHEN and SYDVKM. CDR3: CASFGSGDNVLTF. CDR3 DNA: TGTGCCAGCTTTGGCTCTGGGGACAACGTCCTGACTTTC.

This clonotype was picked up a small number of times. This sequence joins TRBV6-1 and TRBJ2-7, with TRBD1 identical over 12 bases. The CDR3 length is 15 residues. V lost 5 bases, J lost 4 bases, and 6 bases stayed unmatched. The V gene's germline CDR1 is MNHNS and CDR2 SASEGT. The CDR3 nucleotides read TGTGCCAGCAGTCCAGGGACAGGGGGCCTATACGAGCAGTACTTC. It is translated as CASSPGTGGLYEQYF.

V usage is TRBV6-6 and J usage is TRBJ2-2, with 8 bases fitting TRBD2. The CDR3 runs to 14 residues. V lost 6 bases and J lost 8; bases outside the gene matches: 8. Looked up from germline, CDR1 is MNHNY and CDR2 is SVGAGI (reference sequence). The CDR3 here is CASSLPRGEGELFF. The CDR3 DNA reads as TGTGCCAGCAGCCTACCGCGGGGGGAAGGGGAGCTGTTTTTT.

The table lists this clonotype with a few counts. V and J are TRBV29-1 and TRBJ1-5; no definite D call. Trimming took 4 bases from V and 0 from J, leaving 13 bases between them. The CDR3 totals 15 residues. From germline, CDR1 is SQVTM and CDR2 ANQGSEA. The CDR3 loop is CSVVWQRNSNQPQHF. CDR3 DNA: TGCAGCGTTGTCTGGCAGAGAAATAGCAATCAGCCCCAGCATTTT.

This clonotype has only a few counts. The rearrangement joins TRBV10-3 to TRBJ1-2; D is ambiguous. The CDR3 length is 14 residues. Germline values: CDR1 ENHRY, CDR2 SYGVKD. The germline V and J ends were trimmed by 7 bases and 2 bases, with 14 bases remaining between them. CDR3 sequence: CAINPTTENYGYTF. The CDR3 DNA reads TGTGCCATCAATCCCACCACAGAGAACTATGGCTACACCTTC.

This clonotype was counted ten times or more. The chain joins TRBV5-1 to TRBJ1-5, with D unclear. Germline V lookup: CDR1 SGHRS, CDR2 YFSETQ. CDR3 length: 13 residues. V lost 0 bases and J lost 9, with 10 bases in between. The CDR3: CASSLEGEGPQHF. CDR3 in DNA: TGCGCCAGCAGCTTGGAGGGCGAAGGGCCCCAGCATTTT.

In this sample, this clonotype turned up many times. J is TRBJ2-5 and V is TRBV5-1, with 8 nucleotides matching TRBD1. From germline, CDR1 is SGHRS and CDR2 YFSETQ. J was trimmed by 2 bases and V by 7 bases; bases with no gene match: 7. CDR3 length equals 14 residues. CDR3 sequence reads: CASSRRQGQETQYF. The CDR3 DNA follows: TGCGCCAGCTCCCGTCGACAGGGGCAAGAGACCCAGTACTTC.

In its sample, this clonotype was seen a few times. The chain couples TRBV6-5 to TRBJ2-2; TRBD2 matches 8 bases. CDR3 length: 16 residues. Germline V gene sequence: CDR1 MNHEY, CDR2 SVGAGI. Trimming cost V 4 bases and J 7 bases; bases outside gene matches: 11. CDR3: CASSSLGGVLGGELFF. For the CDR3, the DNA is TGTGCCAGCAGTTCCCTCGGGGGGGTCCTGGGCGGGGAGCTGTTTTTT.

The V call is TRBV9, the J call TRBJ2-1; tentative D call: TRBD2 (5 bases). Germline lookup yields CDR1 SGDLS and CDR2 YYNGEE. The CDR3 contains 13 residues. The V end was cut by 0 bases, the J end by 9 bases, with 10 bases between. The CDR3 nucleotides are TGTGCCAGCAGCGTAGCGCCGGGGAGTGAGCAGTTCTTC. Encoded protein: CASSVAPGSEQFF.